A single sample gave rise to the 25 T cell receptor beta chains below, sequenced in a study of cytomegalovirus exposure and HLA in healthy donors. The method was immunoSEQ multiplex PCR; TCRdb's version includes in-frame clones alone and lacks a portion of them. The table has about 200,000 clones, more than 65% seen once; the top ten hold roughly 13%. Source material: PBMCs. The source is a young woman in good health and CMV-seropositive.

The chain has TRBV11-2 and TRBJ2-2; 7 nucleotides line up with TRBD1. Trimming took 3 bases from V and 5 from J; bases not matched to a gene: 6. Germline V gene data show CDR1 as SGHAT and CDR2 as FQNNGV. The CDR3 consists of 15 residues. The CDR3 region is CASSLTGSGTGELFF. In DNA, the CDR3 is TGTGCCAGCAGCTTGACAGGGAGTGGGACCGGGGAGCTGTTTTTT.

The V call is TRBV5-1, the J call TRBJ2-3, with D perhaps TRBD2 (5 bases). CDR3 length: 15 residues. Trimming shortened V by 1 base and J by 1 base, and 10 bases separated the two germline ends. Per the germline V gene, CDR1 is SGHRS and CDR2 is YFSETQ. CDR3 sequence reads: CASSLSAGGTDTQYF. The CDR3 DNA follows: TGCGCCAGCAGCTTGTCGGCCGGGGGCACAGATACGCAGTATTTT.

The chain employs TRBV29-1 and TRBJ2-1; 7 nucleotides agree with TRBD2. Trimming at V came to 5 bases and at J to 2 bases, leaving 12 bases not matched to a gene. The germline CDR1 and CDR2 sequences are SQVTM and ANQGSEA. This CDR3 has 16 residues. CDR3 coding DNA: TGCAGCGTTCGACTCCTAGCGGACCCACCCTACAATGAGCAGTTCTTC. Translation: CSVRLLADPPYNEQFF.

The count of this clone is one. The genes are TRBV2 and TRBJ2-6; no reliable D call. CDR3 length: 14 amino acids. Looked up from germline, CDR1 is SNHLY and CDR2 is FYNNEI. Trimming left V 7 bases short and J 4 bases short, with 11 bases between. CDR3 amino acids: CASNPRSGANVLTF. The CDR3 DNA sequence: TGTGCCAGCAACCCTCGGTCGGGGGCCAACGTCCTGACTTTC.

This chain uses TRBV15 with TRBJ1-5, with D unclear. CDR1 is LNHNV, CDR2 YYDKDF, per germline (reference sequence). The CDR3 covers 14 residues. V gave up 0 bases and J gave up 2 bases, with 5 bases separating them. CDR3 coding DNA: TGTGCCACCAGCAGAGATCAGGGCAATCAGCCCCAGCATTTT. This sequence encodes CATSRDQGNQPQHF.

The chain carries TRBV19 and TRBJ2-3, with TRBD2 identical over 8 bases. V lost 2 bases to trimming and J lost 8 bases; unmatched junction nucleotides: 12. CDR3 size: 16 residues. Germline V CDR1 and CDR2: LNHDA, SQIVND (reference sequence). CDR3 in amino acids: CASSISVRGAGATQYF. The CDR3 region has the DNA TGTGCCAGTAGTATATCGGTCAGGGGAGCGGGGGCTACGCAGTATTTT.

The chain has TRBV9 and TRBJ2-3; TRBD1 matches 7 bases. From germline, CDR1 is SGDLS and CDR2 YYNGEE. Trimming removed 1 base from V and 3 bases from J; junction bases left unmatched: 5. The CDR3 contains 15 residues. The CDR3 loop is CASSVSGQYTDTQYF. CDR3 DNA sequence: TGTGCCAGCAGCGTATCGGGACAGTATACAGATACGCAGTATTTT.

The CDR3 is CASSPSITGIETQYF. Here the CDR3 DNA reads TGCGCCAGCAGCCCTTCAATAACAGGGATAGAGACCCAGTACTTC. The chain recombines TRBV5-1 with TRBJ2-5; the D gene is possibly TRBD1 (6 bases). The V gene's germline CDR1 is SGHRS and CDR2 YFSETQ. V gave up 4 bases and J gave up 4 bases, with 17 bases separating them. This CDR3 has 15 residues.

The V gene is TRBV7-8, the J gene TRBJ2-1; possibly TRBD1 for D (5 bases). This CDR3 is built from 12 residues. Trimming removed 4 bases from V and 9 bases from J, with 10 bases in between. The germline CDR1 and CDR2 sequences are SGHVS and FQNEAQ. CDR3 amino acids: CASSSRVGEQFF. In nucleotides, the CDR3 is TGTGCCAGCAGCTCCAGGGTAGGTGAGCAGTTCTTC.

J is TRBJ2-7 and V is TRBV28; TRBD1 is a possible D gene (6 bases). V lost 8 bases, J lost 1 base, and 15 bases lay in between. In germline, CDR1 is MDHEN, CDR2 SYDVKM. There are 14 residues in the CDR3. The CDR3 is CASHADSRSYEQYF. In nucleotides, the CDR3 is TGTGCCAGCCACGCGGACAGTCGATCCTACGAGCAGTACTTC.

The chain recombines TRBV6-6 with TRBJ2-7; TRBD2 matches at 10 bases. Germline V gives CDR1 MNHNY, CDR2 SVGAGI (reference sequence). The CDR3 sequence is 15 residues long. V was clipped by 5 bases and J by 6 bases; unmatched bases: 10. In DNA form, the CDR3 reads TGTGCCAGCAGTACGGCGAGGACTAGCGGAAGCGAGCAGTACTTC. Translation gives CASSTARTSGSEQYF.

The J gene is TRBJ2-7, the V gene TRBV28, with D possibly being TRBD1 (6 bases). V shed 5 bases and J shed 5 bases, with 19 bases lying between them. Germline CDR1 MDHEN, CDR2 SYDVKM. The CDR3 runs 15 residues. The chain's CDR3 is CASSPQGHIVHEQYF. The CDR3 DNA reads as TGTGCCAGCAGTCCCCAGGGACATATCGTCCACGAGCAGTACTTC.

The V gene is TRBV7-2, the J gene TRBJ1-4; D may be TRBD1 (6 bases). Germline assignment: CDR1 SGHTA and CDR2 FQGNSA. Trimming shortened V by 5 bases and J by 11 bases, and 12 bases separated the two germline ends. The CDR3 sequence is 12 residues long. The CDR3 loop is CASSMDSFKLFF. CDR3 sequence (DNA): TGTGCCAGCAGCATGGACAGCTTTAAACTGTTTTTT.

The gene calls are TRBV6-5 and TRBJ2-7; TRBD1 matches at 9 bases. V gave up 6 bases and J gave up 3 bases; unmatched junction bases: 6. CDR1 is MNHEY and CDR2 is SVGAGI in the germline V gene. CDR3 length: 14 residues. This CDR3 reads CASSKGQGYYEQYF. In nucleotides, the CDR3 is TGTGCCAGCAGCAAGGGACAGGGATACTACGAGCAGTACTTC.

In its sample, this clone was seen once. This sequence joins TRBV18 and TRBJ2-7; D unclear. This CDR3 region has 15 residues. Trimming shortened V by 3 bases and J by 4 bases, and 16 bases separated the two germline ends. CDR1 KGHSH and CDR2 LQKENI come from the germline V gene. The CDR3 nucleotides read TGTGCCAGCTCACCTGCACCCAGGTATCAATACGAGCAGTACTTC. Translating gives CASSPAPRYQYEQYF.

This clone was picked up many times. The rearrangement links TRBV6-5 to TRBJ1-1; 7 positions match TRBD1. With V trimmed by 11 bases and J by 5 bases, 11 bases remained unmatched. CDR1 is MNHEY and CDR2 is SVGAGI in the germline V gene. CDR3 size: 13 residues. DNA for the CDR3: TGTGCCGTCCATCGACAGGGTTTTACTGAAGCTTTCTTT. It codes for CAVHRQGFTEAFF.

This sequence joins TRBV10-1 and TRBJ1-1; 7 bases are shared with TRBD1. Germline V lookup: CDR1 WNHNN, CDR2 SYGVQD (reference sequence). This CDR3 comprises 13 residues. Losses at the gene ends were 5 bases for V and 1 base for J; bases not matched to a gene: 1. Here the CDR3 reads CASSRTGNTEAFF. CDR3 sequence (DNA): TGCGCCAGCAGTCGGACAGGGAACACTGAAGCTTTCTTT.

The rearrangement links TRBV10-3 to TRBJ1-2, with 7 nucleotides matching TRBD1. CDR1 and CDR2 from the germline V gene are ENHRY and SYGVKD. Unmatched junction bases numbered 8, after V lost 2 bases and J lost 8 bases. The CDR3 spans 14 residues. In DNA form, the CDR3 reads TGTGCCATCAGTGAGCTCGGACAGGCCCAAGGCTACACCTTC. As protein: CAISELGQAQGYTF.

The chain links TRBV7-9 to TRBJ2-1, with D possibly TRBD2 on 5 matching bases. Germline CDR1 is SEHNR and CDR2 is FQNEAQ (reference sequence). V gave up 5 bases and J gave up 9 bases, with 17 bases separating them. CDR3 length equals 14 residues. CDR3: CASSVLVGVGEQFF. DNA for the CDR3: TGTGCCAGCAGCGTTCTGGTCGGGGTCGGTGAGCAGTTCTTC. The full variable domain, rest sourced from reference TRBV7-9 and TRBJ2-1, is DTGVSQNPRHKITKRGQNVTFRCDPISEHNRLYWYRQTLGQGPEFLTYFQNEAQLEKSRLLSDRFSAERPKGSFSTLEIQRTEQGDSAMYLCASSVLVGVGEQFFGPGTRLTVL.

The chain recombines TRBV4-1 with TRBJ2-7; 13 positions match TRBD2. Germline V lookup: CDR1 MGHRA, CDR2 YSYEKL. The CDR3 runs to 17 residues. The junction had 7 bases not matched to a gene; V was cut back by 0 bases and J by 5 bases. This CDR3 is CASSQELAGGPGDEQYF. For the CDR3, the DNA is TGCGCCAGCAGCCAAGAACTAGCGGGAGGGCCTGGGGACGAGCAGTACTTC.

CDR3: CASSSGTLNTEAFF. CDR3 bases: TGCGCCAGCAGCTCCGGGACACTCAACACTGAAGCTTTCTTT. The gene calls are TRBV5-1 and TRBJ1-1, with D possibly matching TRBD1 (6 bases). Germline CDR1 reads SGHRS; CDR2 reads YFSETQ. Trimming removed 3 bases at V and 2 bases at J, with 11 bases between. The CDR3 runs to 14 residues. The full variable domain, with the rest looked up from reference TRBV5-1 and TRBJ1-1, is KAGVTQTPRYLIKTRGQQVTLSCSPISGHRSVSWYQQTPGQGLQFLFEYFSETQRNKGNFPGRFSGRQFSNSRSEMNVSTLELGDSALYLCASSSGTLNTEAFFGQGTRLTVV.

The chain has TRBV19 and TRBJ2-7; 11 bases line up with TRBD1. This CDR3 spans 14 amino acids. CDR1 and CDR2 from the germline V gene are LNHDA and SQIVND (reference sequence). The junction had 2 bases not matched to a gene; V was cut back by 2 bases and J by 5 bases. This CDR3 reads CASSIRTGGHEQYF. CDR3 bases: TGTGCCAGTAGTATACGGACAGGGGGCCACGAGCAGTACTTC.

The chain links TRBV18 to TRBJ2-7, with 7 bases lining up with TRBD1. CDR1 KGHSH and CDR2 LQKENI come from the germline V gene. The CDR3 extends over 15 amino acids. The V gene end was trimmed by 2 bases and the J gene end by 3 bases; junction bases not matched to a gene: 7. The CDR3 region is CASSPDRVVSYEQYF. CDR3 in DNA: TGTGCCAGCTCACCAGACAGGGTGGTAAGCTACGAGCAGTACTTC.

CDR3 protein: CASSPKSIQGFTGELFF. The CDR3 DNA is TGTGCCAGCAGTCCCAAATCGATACAGGGGTTCACCGGGGAGCTGTTTTTT. The V and J genes are TRBV27 and TRBJ2-2; the match to TRBD1 covers 7 bases. After removal of 5 bases from V and 4 bases from J, the junction contained 13 bases not matched to a gene. The germline V gene encodes CDR1 MNHEY and CDR2 SMNVEV (reference sequence). The CDR3 totals 17 residues.

V gene TRBV5-1 combines with J gene TRBJ2-7; 8 bases match TRBD1. This CDR3 has 14 residues. Germline values: CDR1 SGHRS, CDR2 YFSETQ. Unmatched junction bases numbered 5, after V lost 4 bases and J lost 2 bases. This CDR3 reads CASSVGQVAYEQYF. CDR3 coding DNA: TGCGCCAGCAGCGTGGGACAGGTCGCCTACGAGCAGTACTTC.